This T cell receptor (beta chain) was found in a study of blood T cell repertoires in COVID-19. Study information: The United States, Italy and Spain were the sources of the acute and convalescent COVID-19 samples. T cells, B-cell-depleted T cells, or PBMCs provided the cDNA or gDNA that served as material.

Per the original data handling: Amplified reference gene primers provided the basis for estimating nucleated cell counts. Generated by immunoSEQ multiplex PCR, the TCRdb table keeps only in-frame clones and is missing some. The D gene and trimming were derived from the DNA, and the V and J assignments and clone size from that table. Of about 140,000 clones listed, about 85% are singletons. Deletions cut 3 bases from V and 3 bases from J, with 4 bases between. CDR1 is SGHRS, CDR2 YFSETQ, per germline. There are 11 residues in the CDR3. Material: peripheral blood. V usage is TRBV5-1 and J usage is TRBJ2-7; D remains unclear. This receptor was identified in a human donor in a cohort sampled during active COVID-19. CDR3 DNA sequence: TGCGCCAGCAGCTCAGACTACGAGCAGTACTTC. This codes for CASSSDYEQYF.